The source of this T cell receptor (beta chain) is a study of T cells in Graves' hyperthyroidism and ophthalmopathy (dated by TCRdb to the late 2010s). Concerning the study at large: Peripheral blood was collected at initial diagnosis, before any treatment. The 100 or so discovery patients were divided at random into training and test sets in a 7:3 ratio. According to the paper, TCR Vbeta CDR3 sequencing was carried out on around 140 peripheral blood samples, which came from fewer than 50 ophthalmopathy, approximately 72 hyperthyroidism and about 17 progressor patients. Thyroid tissue and blood T-cell repertoires from six Graves' hyperthyroidism patients were also compared in the study. Prospective prediction of ophthalmopathy was tested in an independent validation cohort of approximately 19 hyperthyroidism patients and 15 to 17 patients who later progressed to ophthalmopathy. To identify TCR V-J signatures that set the groups apart, the researchers used a discovery cohort of approximately 98 patients, made up of under 45 with Graves' ophthalmopathy and 55 to 65 with stable Graves' hyperthyroidism. Once sampling was done, hyperthyroidism patients were given methimazole at a starting dose of 30 mg daily, whereas ophthalmopathy patients were given high-dose intravenous methylprednisolone. The research as a whole found: Most expanded thyroid clonotypes (frequency above 0.001) were also found in blood, which suggests that blood repertoires may mirror thyroid immune responses. Sample size was not statistically predetermined, and investigators were not blinded to group allocation. During validation, the model predicted progression to ophthalmopathy a median of approximately 7 months ahead of onset, with approximately 71% sensitivity and 72.22% specificity. Ophthalmopathy was separated from stable hyperthyroidism by a 13 V-J signature model, with around 90% sensitivity and about 84% specificity obtained in cross-validation and 80%/75% obtained in testing.

In the case of this clonotype: Its recognized antigen is unknown. Given a much more abundant clone one base away, this may be a read error.

The cysteine opens and the phenylalanine closes a CDR3 of 12 amino acids. CDR3 DNA is the only sequence kept; it has 36 bases, read in frame from the first base. The germline V gene gives CDR1 as MDHEN and CDR2 as SYDVKM. The TCR beta CDR3 regions were amplified from the RNA transcripts. A first-round RT-PCR of the TCR CDR3 used the HTBI primer set with the Qiagen OneStep RT-PCR kit. A second multiplex PCR round built the libraries, followed by size selection and purification. The libraries were sequenced on an Illumina HiSeq2000 using paired-end 100 bp reads. The paper's processing steps were these. SOAPnuke was used to process the raw data, removing reads that contained adapters or uncalled bases, had a mean Phred below 15, or lacked an exact match to the constant primer or identifier. High-quality paired reads were merged using COPE v1.2.5, and each unique nucleotide sequence was defined as a clonotype. MiTCR v1.1 was used to align clonotypes to the IMGT TRBV, TRBD and TRBJ reference segments. The analysis included only V-J combinations with a frequency above 0.0001, which together covered more than 99% of the repertoires. The TCS score was defined as F50 (clonal expansion) divided by E x V (chaos), with BLOSUM62-based TCRdist calculated between CDR3 peptides within each V-J. Welch's t-statistics and random forest reduced around 520 V-J features to 13, which were used in a naive Bayes classifier (R e1071). Using fastp at Q25 and MiXCR, TCRdb reprocessed the public reads and kept productive beta chains. Entries that share a CDR3 protein sequence are merged under the most common genes and DNA. The V and J calls shown here were made by TCRdb, not taken from the authors' results. In this sample the table shows more than 300,000 distinct CDR3 sequences, about 14% of which occur a single time. The top ten constitute roughly a fifth of the sample.

Ophthalmopathy patients had moderately to severely active disease, Clinical Activity Score of at least 3, NOSPECS grade of at least 4, and duration under 3 months. The study excluded patients with uncontrolled infections, other autoimmune diseases, pregnancy or lactation. Clinical symptoms, serum thyroxine and TRAb, thyroid ultrasound, and orbital computed tomography formed the basis for the diagnoses. Ficoll-Paque density gradient centrifugation was used to isolate PBMCs from 8 to 10 ml of fresh peripheral blood. Total RNA was extracted with Trizol reagent, and quality was checked on an Agilent 2100 Bioanalyzer.

The chain is encoded by TRBV28 joined to TRBJ2-7; no D gene can be assigned with confidence. Sequenced input: blood. The clonotype originates from a woman under 40 with Graves' ophthalmopathy. The DNA sequence is given as TGTTCCAGCAGAAGAAGCTCCTACGAGCAGTACTTC. It translates to CSSRRSSYEQYF.